The clone carrying this T cell receptor beta chain was observed many times. What it binds is not known. Indicated time point: pre-sensitization, week 0. The treatment: therapeutic diphenylcyclopropenone sensitization with weekly scalp DPC. Original data processing: Samples ranged from about 23,224 to 690,600 TCRs, with a median of about 96,000. TCRdb reanalysed the RACE reads using MiXCR and keeps one entry per CDR3 protein. V and J calls and clone size were set by TCRdb, not the authors. The profile covers a few hundred thousand distinct CDR3 sequences, with 7.5% to 10% appearing a single time and about 2.1% taken by the ten largest. This specimen belongs to a study of human T cells and chemical hapten exposure. Study information: The sensitizing agent was 2% DPC, placed on approximately 2 cm by approximately 2 cm of upper inner arm skin. Weekly administration of diphenylcyclopropenone to the scalp of patients continued throughout the roughly 25-week study.

General observations from the study: DPC sensitization left the count of TCRs above 1 in 1000 unchanged.

CDR3 length: 13 amino acids. The V end lost 2 bases, the J end lost 10 bases, and 12 bases lay between the germline ends. The origin of this receptor is a woman between 35 and 50 years old with alopecia areata. Some clones in this sample may be carry-over from other donors' samples. The sample in question was whole blood, obtained in connection with sensitization to the hapten diphenylcyclopropenone (DPC). The chain recombines TRBV12-3 or TRBV12-4 with TRBJ2-1, with a possible D match to TRBD1 (6 bases). This CDR3 reads CASSLIKGVEQFF. As DNA, the CDR3 is TGTGCCAGCAGTTTAATTAAGGGGGTAGAGCAGTTCTTC.